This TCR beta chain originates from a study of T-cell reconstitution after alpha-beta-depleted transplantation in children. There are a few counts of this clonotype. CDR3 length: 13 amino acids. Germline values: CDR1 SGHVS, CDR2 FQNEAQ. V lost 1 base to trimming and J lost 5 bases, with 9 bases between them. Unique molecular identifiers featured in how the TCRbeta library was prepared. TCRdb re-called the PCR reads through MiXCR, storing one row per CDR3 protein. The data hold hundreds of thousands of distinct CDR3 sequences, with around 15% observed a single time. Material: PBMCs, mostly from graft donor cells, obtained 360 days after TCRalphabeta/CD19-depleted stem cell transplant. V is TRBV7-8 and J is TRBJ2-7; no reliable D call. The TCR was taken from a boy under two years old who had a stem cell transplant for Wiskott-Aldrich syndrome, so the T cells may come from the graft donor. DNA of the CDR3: TGTGCCAGCAGCTTAGGACGATTTCACGAGCAGTACTTC. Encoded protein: CASSLGRFHEQYF.